This note documents a single T cell receptor (beta chain) sequence. The antigen is not known. The data derive from a study of shared clonotypes between healthy human individuals. Study-level points and caveats: Sequencing depth was a factor that was expected to affect clonotype sharing among donors.

V lost 4 bases to trimming and J lost 0 bases; unmatched junction nucleotides: 3. The germline CDR1 and CDR2 sequences are SQVTM and ANQGSEA. The CDR3 spans 14 residues. The assay was carried out at the deep level. The repertoire was sequenced with immunoSEQ multiplex PCR; TCRdb's copy has only in-frame clones and lacks some. The sample includes roughly 2,500,000 clones, approximately 93% of them seen just once. Sequencing was done on a sample of naive CD4+ T cells from PBMCs. Subset given: CD45RA+ positively selected. This chain joins TRBV29-1 and TRBJ2-1; 7 nucleotides agree with TRBD1. This clonotype was sampled from a man aged 18-30 years in good health. Some clones in this sample may be carry-over from other donors' samples. In DNA form, the CDR3 reads TGCAGCGTTGGGGACAGCTCCTCCTACAATGAGCAGTTCTTC. Protein product: CSVGDSSSYNEQFF.